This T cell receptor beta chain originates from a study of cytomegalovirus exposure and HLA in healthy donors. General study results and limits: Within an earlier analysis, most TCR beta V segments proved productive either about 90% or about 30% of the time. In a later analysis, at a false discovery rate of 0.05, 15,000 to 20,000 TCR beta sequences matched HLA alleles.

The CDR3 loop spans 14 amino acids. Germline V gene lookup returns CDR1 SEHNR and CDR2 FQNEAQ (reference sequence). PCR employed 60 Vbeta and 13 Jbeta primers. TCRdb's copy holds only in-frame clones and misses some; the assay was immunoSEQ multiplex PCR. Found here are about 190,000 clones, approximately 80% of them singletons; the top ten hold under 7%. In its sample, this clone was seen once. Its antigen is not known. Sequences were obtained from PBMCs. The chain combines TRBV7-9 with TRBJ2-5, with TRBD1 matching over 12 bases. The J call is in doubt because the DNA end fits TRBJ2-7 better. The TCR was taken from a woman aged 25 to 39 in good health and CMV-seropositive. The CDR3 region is CASSQGQGAYEQYF. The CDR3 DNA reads TGTGCCAGCAGCCAGGGACAGGGGGCTTACGAGCAGTACTTC.